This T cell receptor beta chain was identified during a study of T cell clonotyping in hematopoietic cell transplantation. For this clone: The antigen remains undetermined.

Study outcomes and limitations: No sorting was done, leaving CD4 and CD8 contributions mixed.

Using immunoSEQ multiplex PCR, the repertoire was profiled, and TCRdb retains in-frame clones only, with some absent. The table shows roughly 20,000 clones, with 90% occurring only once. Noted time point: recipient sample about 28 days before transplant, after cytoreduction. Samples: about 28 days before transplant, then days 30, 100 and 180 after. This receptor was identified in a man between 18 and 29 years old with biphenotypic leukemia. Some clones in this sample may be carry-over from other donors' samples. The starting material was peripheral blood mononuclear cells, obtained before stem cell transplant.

The CDR3: CASSLGTVNTEAFF. The CDR3 bases are TGTGCCAGCAGTTTAGGGACGGTTAACACTGAAGCTTTCTTT. This rearrangement joins TRBV27 to TRBJ1-1, with a possible D match to TRBD1 (5 bases). Germline values: CDR1 MNHEY, CDR2 SMNVEV (reference sequence). Between the trimmed V and J ends, which lost 2 bases and 2 bases, there was a span of 9 bases. This CDR3 region has 14 residues.